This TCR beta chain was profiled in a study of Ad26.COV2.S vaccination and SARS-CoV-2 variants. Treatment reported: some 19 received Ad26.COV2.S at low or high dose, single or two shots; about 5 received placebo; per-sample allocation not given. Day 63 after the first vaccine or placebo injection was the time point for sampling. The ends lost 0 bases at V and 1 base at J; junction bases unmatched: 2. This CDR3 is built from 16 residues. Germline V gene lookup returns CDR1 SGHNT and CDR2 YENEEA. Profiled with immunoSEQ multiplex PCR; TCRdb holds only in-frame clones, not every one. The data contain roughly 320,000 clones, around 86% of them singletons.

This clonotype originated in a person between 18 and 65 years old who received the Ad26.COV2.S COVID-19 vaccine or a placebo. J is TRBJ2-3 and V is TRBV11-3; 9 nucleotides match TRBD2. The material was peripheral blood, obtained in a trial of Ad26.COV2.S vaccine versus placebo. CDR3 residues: CASSLETSGRTDTQYF. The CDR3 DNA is TGTGCCAGCAGCTTAGAGACTAGCGGACGCACAGATACGCAGTATTTT.